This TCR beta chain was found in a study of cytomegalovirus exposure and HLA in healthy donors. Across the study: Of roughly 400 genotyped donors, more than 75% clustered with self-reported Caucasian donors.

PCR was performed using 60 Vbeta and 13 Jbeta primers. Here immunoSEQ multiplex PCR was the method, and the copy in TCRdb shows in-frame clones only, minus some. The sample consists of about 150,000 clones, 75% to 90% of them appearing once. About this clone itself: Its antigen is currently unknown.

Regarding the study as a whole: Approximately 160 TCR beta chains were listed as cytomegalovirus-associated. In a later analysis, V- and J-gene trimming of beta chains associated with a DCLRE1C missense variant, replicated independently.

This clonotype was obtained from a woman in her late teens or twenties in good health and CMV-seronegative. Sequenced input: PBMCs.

The CDR3 loop is CACRGHEAFF. The CDR3 DNA sequence: TGTGCCTGCAGGGGGCATGAAGCTTTCTTT. The chain links TRBV30 to TRBJ1-1; TRBD1 matches at 8 bases. The CDR3 spans 10 residues. Germline CDR1 is GTSNPN and CDR2 is SVGIG (reference sequence). V shed 6 bases and J 7 bases; nucleotides not matched to a gene: 1.